These 21 T cell receptor beta chains were sequenced from one sample in a study of PD-L1 blockade in urothelial cancer. Sequencing was performed with immunoSEQ multiplex PCR; in TCRdb, only in-frame clones are kept and a portion is missing. In the table there are about 90,000 clones, 90% of which are singletons. The material was PBMCs, obtained around atezolizumab (anti-PD-L1) treatment. The receptor set was obtained from a man between 60 and 70 years old with urothelial cancer.

A single count supports this clone. The chain uses TRBV7-3 and TRBJ1-2, with a tentative D call TRBD1 (5 bases). Trimming removed 1 base from V and 4 bases from J, with 13 bases in between. CDR1 SGHTA and CDR2 FQGTGA come from the germline V gene. This CDR3 has 15 residues. CDR3 sequence reads: CASSLKGAGVYGYTF. CDR3 sequence (DNA): TGTGCCAGCAGCTTAAAAGGGGCTGGGGTCTATGGCTACACCTTC.

The chain has TRBV6-6 and TRBJ2-2, with D maybe TRBD2 (5 bases). The germline V gene encodes CDR1 MNHNY and CDR2 SVGAGI (reference sequence). V was shortened by 5 bases and J by 4 bases, with 11 bases between the two germline ends. CDR3 length: 14 amino acids. The CDR3 DNA follows: TGTGCCAGCAGTACTACTAGAAGCACCGGGGAGCTGTTTTTT. Its translation: CASSTTRSTGELFF.

This chain links TRBV4-2 with TRBJ1-4; TRBD1 matches 9 bases. The CDR3 covers 21 residues. Germline V CDR1 and CDR2: LGHNA, YNFKEQ. After removal of 1 base from V and 3 bases from J, the junction contained 18 bases not matched to a gene. CDR3 protein: CASSQVGRGQGYRMANEKLFF. For the CDR3, the DNA is TGTGCCAGCAGCCAAGTTGGAAGGGGACAGGGTTACCGCATGGCTAATGAAAAACTGTTTTTT.

The chain recombines TRBV6-5 with TRBJ2-6; D may be TRBD1 (6 bases). Germline loops: CDR1 MNHEY, CDR2 SVGAGI. Trimming shortened V by 8 bases and J by 0 bases, and 11 bases separated the two germline ends. The CDR3 spans 15 residues. CDR3 in amino acids: CASVGTLSGANVLTF. The CDR3 region has the DNA TGTGCCAGCGTCGGGACACTCTCTGGGGCCAACGTCCTGACTTTC.

This clone was seen once. This chain joins TRBV11-2 and TRBJ2-2; no clear D gene. Trimming took 1 base from V and 5 from J, leaving 8 bases between them. Germline CDR1 and CDR2: SGHAT and FQNNGV. CDR3 size: 14 residues. The CDR3 bases are TGTGCCAGCAGCTTAGGCACTACGACCGGGGAGCTGTTTTTT. Encoded protein: CASSLGTTTGELFF.

The chain couples TRBV6-1 to TRBJ2-7, with D possibly TRBD2 on 7 matching bases. Per germline, CDR1 MNHNS and CDR2 SASEGT. The CDR3 totals 18 residues. Trimming removed 3 bases from V and 3 bases from J, with 24 bases in between. CDR3 nucleotide sequence: TGTGCCAGCAGTGACCTCTCGGGGGGCAGGAAGGCCGGCTACGAGCAGTACTTC. This translates into CASSDLSGGRKAGYEQYF.

This chain links TRBV28 with TRBJ2-1; TRBD2 matches at 10 bases. Germline V gene lookup returns CDR1 MDHEN and CDR2 SYDVKM. J was trimmed by 3 bases and V by 4 bases; bases with no gene match: 6. The CDR3 runs to 16 residues. CDR3 in DNA: TGTGCCAGCAGTTCTGGGACTAGCGTCTACTACAATGAGCAGTTCTTC. It translates to CASSSGTSVYYNEQFF.

A note on this clone: The junction does not match germline at one end; this may be a read error. This chain uses TRBV30 with TRBJ2-3; 12 bases are shared with TRBD2. Germline CDR1 is GTSNPN and CDR2 is SVGIG (reference sequence). The CDR3 is made up of 13 amino acids. CDR3 loop: CAWTNRLAGEAGF. As DNA, the CDR3 is TGTGCCTGGACAAACCGACTAGCGGGAGAAGCTGGATTT.

This clone has a handful of counts. The chain couples TRBV30 to TRBJ1-1; no clear D. The germline V gene has CDR1 GTSNPN and CDR2 SVGIG (reference sequence). V was clipped by 7 bases and J by 1 base, with 13 bases between them. The CDR3 length is 13 residues. The CDR3 nucleotides read TGTGCCTCTGACACTCTGAGGAACACTGAAGCTTTCTTT. This gives the protein CASDTLRNTEAFF. The full variable domain, completed using reference TRBV30 and TRBJ1-1, is SQTIHQWPATLVQPVGSPLSLECTVEGTSNPNLYWYRQAAGRGLQLLFYSVGIGQISSEVPQNLSASRPQDRQFILSSKKLLLSDSGFYLCASDTLRNTEAFFGQGTRLTVV.

The V call is TRBV19, the J call TRBJ1-5; the match to TRBD1 covers 12 bases. Germline loops: CDR1 LNHDA, CDR2 SQIVND (reference sequence). The ends lost 6 bases at V and 6 bases at J; junction bases unmatched: 3. The CDR3 runs 14 residues. The DNA for the CDR3 is TGTGCCAGTAGGGGGACAGGGGGCAGTCAGCCCCAGCATTTT. It is translated as CASRGTGGSQPQHF.

V gene TRBV5-4 combines with J gene TRBJ2-3, with D possibly matching TRBD2 (6 bases). This CDR3 is built from 16 residues. Germline CDR1 reads SGHNT; CDR2 reads YYREEE (reference sequence). With 0 bases removed from V and 0 bases from J, the gap between germline ends came to 11 bases. CDR3 DNA sequence: TGTGCCAGCAGCTTGGGGGGACTGAAGAGCACAGATACGCAGTATTTT. Protein sequence: CASSLGGLKSTDTQYF.

The chain has TRBV5-6 and TRBJ2-7, with 9 nucleotides matching TRBD2. The J segment lost 2 bases and the V segment lost 2 bases, leaving 11 bases of the junction unmatched. Germline-derived CDR1 and CDR2 are SGHDT and YYEEEE. The CDR3 runs 17 residues. This chain's CDR3 is CASSLLRLAADTYEQYF. The CDR3 DNA reads TGTGCCAGCAGCTTACTCAGACTAGCGGCCGATACCTACGAGCAGTACTTC.

This rearrangement joins TRBV9 to TRBJ2-3, with D possibly being TRBD2 (5 bases). Germline values: CDR1 SGDLS, CDR2 YYNGEE. V shed 1 base and J shed 3 bases, with 12 bases lying between them. This CDR3 has 15 amino acids. The CDR3 bases are TGTGCCAGCAGCGTACGGGGATCCAAGACAGATACGCAGTATTTT. Its translation: CASSVRGSKTDTQYF.

This clone has a single count. The chain uses TRBV18 and TRBJ2-1, with a possible D match to TRBD2 (6 bases). The V end lost 6 bases, the J end lost 1 base, and 10 bases lay between the germline ends. This CDR3 comprises 14 residues. The germline V gene encodes CDR1 KGHSH and CDR2 LQKENI. CDR3 DNA: TGTGCCAGCTCCCCCGGGACTTCCTACAATGAGCAGTTCTTC. Translating gives CASSPGTSYNEQFF. The full variable domain, with the rest looked up from reference TRBV18 and TRBJ2-1, is NAGVMQNPRHLVRRRGQEARLRCSPMKGHSHVYWYRQLPEEGLKFMVYLQKENIIDESGMPKERFSAEFPKEGPSILRIQQVVRGDSAAYFCASSPGTSYNEQFFGPGTRLTVL.

This sequence joins TRBV5-1 and TRBJ2-7; D uncertain. This CDR3 is built from 13 residues. V gave up 1 base and J gave up 1 base, with 6 bases separating them. Germline CDR1 SGHRS, CDR2 YFSETQ. CDR3 protein: CASSLSQSYEQYF. CDR3 coding DNA: TGCGCCAGCAGCTTGTCGCAGTCCTACGAGCAGTACTTC.

The gene calls are TRBV5-4 and TRBJ2-7, with 14 bases aligning to TRBD2. The CDR3 has 19 amino acids. The V and J ends lost 0 bases and 2 bases, in that order; junction bases with no gene match: 10. In germline, CDR1 is SGHNT, CDR2 YYREEE (reference sequence). For the CDR3, the DNA is TGTGCCAGCAGCTTGGACACCGGGACTAGCGGGGGCTACCCCTACGAGCAGTACTTC. Protein: CASSLDTGTSGGYPYEQYF.

The CDR3 DNA is TGTGCCAGCAGCAAAAAGTACCCTACCACCATATATTTT. Residues: CASSKKYPTTIYF. This chain joins TRBV21-1 and TRBJ1-3. TRBV21-1 is recorded as a pseudogene. This CDR3 comprises 13 residues.

Written as DNA, the CDR3 is TGCGCCAGCAGTGAGTCGACAGGGATCGGGAGCACTGAAGCTTTCTTT. Amino acid sequence: CASSESTGIGSTEAFF. The rearrangement links TRBV10-2 to TRBJ1-1; 7 positions agree with TRBD1. Germline V gives CDR1 WSHSY, CDR2 SAAADI. CDR3 length: 16 residues. The V and J ends lost 0 bases and 4 bases, in that order; junction bases with no gene match: 8.

This chain uses TRBV7-3 with TRBJ2-1; D perhaps matches TRBD2 (6 bases). The V gene lost 2 bases and the J gene lost 2 bases, with 7 bases spanning the gap. Per the germline V gene, CDR1 is SGHTA and CDR2 is FQGTGA. The CDR3 has 14 amino acids. This CDR3 reads CASSLAGTYNEQFF. The CDR3 bases are TGTGCCAGCAGCTTAGCGGGAACCTACAATGAGCAGTTCTTC.

The chain combines TRBV5-4 with TRBJ2-3, with D tentatively TRBD2 (5 bases). The CDR3 sequence is 16 residues long. V was clipped by 4 bases and J by 3 bases, with 18 bases between them. The germline gives CDR1 SGHNT, CDR2 YYREEE (reference sequence). As DNA, the CDR3 is TGTGCCAGCAGCCACGCCGAGGGAGTGGTAACAGATACGCAGTATTTT. This codes for CASSHAEGVVTDTQYF.

In DNA, the CDR3 is TGTGCCACCAGCAGAGAAGGGGGACATAAGGCAATTAACTATGGCTACACCTTC. Protein: CATSREGGHKAINYGYTF. The chain has TRBV15 and TRBJ1-2; perhaps TRBD1 as D (6 bases). The CDR3 spans 18 residues. V lost 0 bases to trimming and J lost 1 base, with 18 bases between them. Germline-derived CDR1 and CDR2 are LNHNV and YYDKDF (reference sequence).